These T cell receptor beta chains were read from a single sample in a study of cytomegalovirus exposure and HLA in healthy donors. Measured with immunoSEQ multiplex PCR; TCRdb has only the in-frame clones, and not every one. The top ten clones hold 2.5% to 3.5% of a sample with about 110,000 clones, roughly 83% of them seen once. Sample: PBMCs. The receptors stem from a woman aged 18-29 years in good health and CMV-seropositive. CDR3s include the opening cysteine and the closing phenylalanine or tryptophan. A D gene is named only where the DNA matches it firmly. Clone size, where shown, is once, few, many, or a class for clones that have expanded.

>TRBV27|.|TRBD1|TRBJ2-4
TGTGCCAGCAGTTCGAGCCCACTGACAGGGACCAAAAACATTCAGTACTTC
CASSSSPLTGTKNIQYF
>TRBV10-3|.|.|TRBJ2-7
TGTGCCACCGCGGGTGAGGTCGGGACTGTAGGCCACGAGCAGTACTTC
CATAGEVGTVGHEQYF
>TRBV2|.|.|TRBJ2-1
TGTGCCACCGAGAAAGCTCTCGCCTACAATGAGCAGTTCTTC
CATEKALAYNEQFF
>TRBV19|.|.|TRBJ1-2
TGTGCCAGTAGTATACAGCAGGGCCGATATGGCTACACCTTC
CASSIQQGRYGYTF
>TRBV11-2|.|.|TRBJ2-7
TGTGCCAGCAGCTTCCCATCAGACGAGCAGTACTTC
CASSFPSDEQYF
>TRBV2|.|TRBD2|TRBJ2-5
TGTGCCAGCAGTAGACTAAGCGGGAGGTTTGAGACCCAGTACTTC
CASSRLSGRFETQYF
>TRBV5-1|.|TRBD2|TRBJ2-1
TGCGCCAGCAGCTCTACTAGCGCCCATGAGCAGTTCTTC
CASSSTSAHEQFF
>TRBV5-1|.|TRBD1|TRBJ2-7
TGCGCCAGCCGATCGGCCCCCACAGGGGGCGGCGAGCAGTACTTC
CASRSAPTGGGEQYF
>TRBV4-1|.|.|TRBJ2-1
TGCGCCAGCAGCCAAGACCGGCAGGGGCGTCTGGGAAATGAGCAGTTCTTC
CASSQDRQGRLGNEQFF
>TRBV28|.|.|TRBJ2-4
TGTGCCAGCGTCTCGCGGGGTGAAGCCAAAAACATTCAGTACTTC
CASVSRGEAKNIQYF
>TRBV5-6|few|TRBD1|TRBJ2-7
TGTGCCAGCAGCCGGGACAGGGTTAACGAGCAGTACTTC
CASSRDRVNEQYF
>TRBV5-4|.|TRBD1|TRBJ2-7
TGTGCCAGCAGCAGGACAGGGGTCGAGCAGTACTTC
CASSRTGVEQYF
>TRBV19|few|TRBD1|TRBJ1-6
TGTGCCAGTAGAACCACAGGGGTTCATTCACCCCTCCACTTT
CASRTTGVHSPLHF
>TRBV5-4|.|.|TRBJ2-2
TGTGCCAGCAGCTCCGGGGGACTTCCTAACACCGGGGAGCTGTTTTTT
CASSSGGLPNTGELFF
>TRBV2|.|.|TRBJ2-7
TGTGCCAGCAGTCCTTTTCTTCGCGAGCAGTACTTC
CASSPFLREQYF
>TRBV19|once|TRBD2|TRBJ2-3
TGTGCCAGTAGCTTAGCAGCGGGACTGCTATTAGATACGCAGTATTTT
CASSLAAGLLLDTQYF
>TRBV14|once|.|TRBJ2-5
TGTGCCAGCAGCCAAGCACTAGGGCAAGGGACCCAGTACTTC
CASSQALGQGTQYF
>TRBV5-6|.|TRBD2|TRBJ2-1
TGTGCCAGCAGCTTAAGACTAGCGCCAGAGACCAATGAGCAGTTCTTC
CASSLRLAPETNEQFF
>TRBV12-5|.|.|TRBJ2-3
TGTGCTAGTGGTTTGCAGGGGCGCTCGGGAGATACGCAGTATTTT
CASGLQGRSGDTQYF
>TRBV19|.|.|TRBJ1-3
TGTGCCAGTACCCCGGCTGGAAACACCATATATTTT
CASTPAGNTIYF
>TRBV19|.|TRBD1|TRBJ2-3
TGTGCCAGTAGTACTAGCCCCGGACAGGTCACAGATACGCAGTATTTT
CASSTSPGQVTDTQYF
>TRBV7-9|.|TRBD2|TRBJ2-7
TGTGCCAGCAGCTTTCTCCTAGCGGGCCAGGGGGAGCAGTACTTC
CASSFLLAGQGEQYF
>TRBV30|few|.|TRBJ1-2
TGTGCCTGGACTAGAGACAGATATGGCTACACCTTC
CAWTRDRYGYTF
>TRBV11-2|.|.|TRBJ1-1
TGTGCCAGCGCCCCGAGACAGGAGAACACTGAAGCTTTCTTT
CASAPRQENTEAFF
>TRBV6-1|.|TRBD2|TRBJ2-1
TGTGCCAGCAGTGCCTTAGCGGGAGGGCTCCGTGAGCAGTTCTTC
CASSALAGGLREQFF
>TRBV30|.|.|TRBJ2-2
TGTGCCTGGAGAGGCCGGGTGAACACCGGGGAGCTGTTTTTT
CAWRGRVNTGELFF
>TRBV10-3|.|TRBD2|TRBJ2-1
TGTGCCATCGGCCTTAGCGGGAGTGGCAATGAGCAGTTCTTC
CAIGLSGSGNEQFF
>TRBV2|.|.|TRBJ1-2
TGTGCCAGCAGGGGTTCCCTAGGGACACCATTGTATGGCTACACCTTC
CASRGSLGTPLYGYTF
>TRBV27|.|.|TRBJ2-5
TGTGCCAGCAGCCTACTCGGGACACTGGGGACAGAGACCCAGTACTTC
CASSLLGTLGTETQYF
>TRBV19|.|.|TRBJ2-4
TGTGCCAGTAGTATAGAAGGGGGGGCCACATCCATTCAGTACTTC
CASSIEGGATSIQYF
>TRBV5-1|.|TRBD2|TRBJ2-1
TGCGCCAGCGGGGTAATTGGGACTAGCTCCTACAATGAGCAGTTCTTC
CASGVIGTSSYNEQFF
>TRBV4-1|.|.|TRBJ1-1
TGCGCCAGCAGCCGCGCGGGGGCGAACCCTGAAGCTTTCTTT
CASSRAGANPEAFF
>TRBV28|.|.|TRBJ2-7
TGTGCCAGCAGTTTATCTATGGACATTTACGAGCAGTACTTC
CASSLSMDIYEQYF
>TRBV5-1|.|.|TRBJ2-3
TGCGCCAGCACCCCGGGTGGGAGCACAGATACGCAGTATTTT
CASTPGGSTDTQYF
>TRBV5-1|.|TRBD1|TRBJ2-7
TGCGCCAGCAGCCAGGACAGGGGATTGTCCTACGAGCAGTACTTC
CASSQDRGLSYEQYF
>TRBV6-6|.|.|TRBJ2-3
TGTGCCAGCAGTAGAGCGGGCACAGATACGCAGTATTTT
CASSRAGTDTQYF
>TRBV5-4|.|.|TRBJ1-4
TGTGCCAGCAGCCCGGGCGGGCGTAATGAAAAACTGTTTTTT
CASSPGGRNEKLFF
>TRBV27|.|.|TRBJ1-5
TGTGCCAGCAGTTTTGGCCGGGGGAGCAATCAGCCCCAGCATTTT
CASSFGRGSNQPQHF
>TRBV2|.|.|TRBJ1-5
TGTGCCAGCAGGAGAGATCAGCCCCAGCATTTT
CASRRDQPQHF
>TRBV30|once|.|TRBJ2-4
TGTGCCTGGAAAGCTCTAGCCAAAAACATTCAGTACTTC
CAWKALAKNIQYF